This T cell receptor (beta chain) stems from a study of vaccination and CD4 T cells after COVID-19. Cultured CD4+ T-cell DNA underwent Oncomine TCR Beta short-read sequencing. MiXCR, applied by TCRdb to the PCR reads, yields one record per CDR3 protein. In the table there are 7,000 to 9,000 distinct CDR3 sequences, 61% of which are singletons. This clonotype was detected only once. No antigen is known for it. Treatment specified: roughly 10-day PBMC culture with coronavirus spike peptide pools or control peptides (ViraFEST assay). Germline assignment: CDR1 SEHNR and CDR2 FQNEAQ (reference sequence). The CDR3 has 14 residues. V was clipped by 5 bases and J by 4 bases, with 12 bases between them. General study results and limits: For convalescent patients, 304 of the 307 vaccine-specific clones analyzed were classified as spike mono-reactive.

The specimen sequenced was CD4+ T cells from blood, cultured in vitro. The receptor was derived from a human donor who had recovered from COVID-19. The chain links TRBV7-9 to TRBJ2-1; D is ambiguous. The DNA of the CDR3 is TGTGCCAGCAGCCTAGGTGGAGTATACAATGAGCAGTTCTTC. Its translation is CASSLGGVYNEQFF.